The 19 T cell receptor beta chains given below trace back to one sample, sequenced in a study of T cells in Graves' hyperthyroidism and ophthalmopathy (dated by TCRdb to the late 2010s). The receptor library was made with multiplex PCR. The sequencer listed for this sample is Illumina HiSeq 2000. Amplification of TCR beta CDR3 regions was carried out from RNA transcripts. The TCR CDR3 was subjected to a first round of RT-PCR using the HTBI primer set and the Qiagen OneStep RT-PCR kit. TCRdb's own reprocessing of the public reads used fastp at Q25 and MiXCR and kept productive beta chains. Each entry merges the rows of one CDR3 protein and shows their most common DNA and genes. Present in this sample are 690,000 or so distinct CDR3 sequences, around 19% of which were seen just once. Jointly, the top ten make up about a sixth of the sample. Material: blood. These receptors originate from a woman aged 50 to 60 with Graves' hyperthyroidism that later progressed to Graves' ophthalmopathy.

V and J are TRBV6-1 and TRBJ2-2; no firm D call. The CDR3 length is 14 residues. Germline loops: CDR1 MNHNS, CDR2 SASEGT. Deletions cut 6 bases from V and 5 bases from J, with 13 bases between. The CDR3 bases are TGTGCCAGCAGCCGGGTCGGCCGAACCGGGGAGCTGTTTTTT. Encoded protein: CASSRVGRTGELFF.

This clonotype was counted between two and nine times. The V and J genes are TRBV19 and TRBJ2-2, with D possibly TRBD1 on 6 matching bases. CDR3 size: 14 residues. V was pared by 4 bases and J by 4 bases, with 10 bases between. Germline V lookup: CDR1 LNHDA, CDR2 SQIVND (reference sequence). The CDR3 region is CASSKMDSTGELFF. The CDR3 DNA is TGTGCCAGTAGTAAGATGGACAGCACCGGGGAGCTGTTTTTT.

The chain combines TRBV6-5 with TRBJ1-1; 7 bases are a match to TRBD1. The CDR3 extends over 15 amino acids. After removal of 2 bases from V and 9 bases from J, the junction contained 12 bases not matched to a gene. The germline V gene has CDR1 MNHEY and CDR2 SVGAGI. CDR3 in amino acids: CASSYGLQGGKQAFF. CDR3 nucleotide sequence: TGTGCCAGCAGTTACGGCTTGCAGGGGGGAAAGCAAGCTTTCTTT.

This clonotype was seen at least ten times. The genes are TRBV3-1 and TRBJ2-5, with D maybe TRBD2 (6 bases). The CDR3 contains 15 residues. CDR1 is LGHDT and CDR2 is YNNKEL in the germline V gene (reference sequence). V was clipped by 3 bases and J by 2 bases, with 13 bases between them. CDR3 nucleotides: TGTGCCAGCAGCCAGAGGGCGGGACCTCAAGAGACCCAGTACTTC. Translation: CASSQRAGPQETQYF.

The chain combines TRBV14 with TRBJ2-2; D not resolved. Deletions cut 4 bases from V and 7 bases from J, with 10 bases between. The CDR3 is 13 residues long. Germline CDR1 and CDR2: SGHDN and FVKESK. This chain's CDR3 is CASSLGPFGELFF. Here the CDR3 DNA reads TGTGCCAGCAGCCTCGGACCATTCGGGGAGCTGTTTTTT. Supplemented by reference TRBV14 and TRBJ2-2, the full variable domain reads EAGVTQFPSHSVIEKGQTVTLRCDPISGHDNLYWYRRVMGKEIKFLLHFVKESKQDESGMPNNRFLAERTGGTYSTLKVQPAELEDSGVYFCASSLGPFGELFFGEGSRLTVL.

This sequence joins TRBV10-3 and TRBJ1-4; tentatively, D is TRBD1 (5 bases). CDR3 length: 13 residues. Trimming removed 6 bases from V and 8 bases from J, with 13 bases in between. Germline V gene data show CDR1 as ENHRY and CDR2 as SYGVKD. The CDR3 DNA sequence: TGTGCCATCAGCAACGGGGGAGGAGAAAAACTGTTTTTT. It encodes CAISNGGGEKLFF.

In its sample, this clonotype was seen many times. This rearrangement joins TRBV18 to TRBJ1-4, with a possible D match to TRBD1 (5 bases). V lost 3 bases and J 0 bases, leaving 17 bases between the germline ends. In germline, CDR1 is KGHSH, CDR2 LQKENI. The CDR3 contains 18 residues. The DNA for the CDR3 is TGTGCCAGCTCACCGGGGGGAATCGGTAGAACAACTAATGAAAAACTGTTTTTT. Its translation is CASSPGGIGRTTNEKLFF. Full variable domain (missing parts from reference TRBV18 and TRBJ1-4): NAGVMQNPRHLVRRRGQEARLRCSPMKGHSHVYWYRQLPEEGLKFMVYLQKENIIDESGMPKERFSAEFPKEGPSILRIQQVVRGDSAAYFCASSPGGIGRTTNEKLFFGSGTQLSVL.

On this clonotype: At one boundary the junction diverges from the germline segment, which might be a read error. This chain uses TRBV7-7 with TRBJ2-3; TRBD1 aligns across 9 bases. Looked up from germline, CDR1 is SSHAT and CDR2 is FNYEAQ (reference sequence). The CDR3 is 17 residues long. The CDR3 DNA follows: TGTGCTAGCAGCCACCGGGACAGGGTGTATAGCACAGATACGCAGTATTTT. Amino acids: CASSHRDRVYSTDTQYF.

This chain joins TRBV5-1 and TRBJ1-3, with 10 bases aligning to TRBD1. The CDR3 length is 16 residues. Germline values: CDR1 SGHRS, CDR2 YFSETQ. V shed 1 base, J shed 4 bases, and the junction held 5 bases outside the gene matches. The CDR3 sequence: CASSLTGTGVGNTIYF. The CDR3 DNA sequence: TGCGCCAGCAGCTTGACCGGGACAGGGGTCGGAAACACCATATATTTT. Filled out from reference TRBV5-1 and TRBJ1-3, the complete variable domain reads KAGVTQTPRYLIKTRGQQVTLSCSPISGHRSVSWYQQTPGQGLQFLFEYFSETQRNKGNFPGRFSGRQFSNSRSEMNVSTLELGDSALYLCASSLTGTGVGNTIYFGEGSWLTVV.

This chain joins TRBV18 and TRBJ1-5; TRBD1 matches at 8 bases. The germline gives CDR1 KGHSH, CDR2 LQKENI. The CDR3 has 16 residues. Trimming took 3 bases from V and 1 from J; bases not matched to a gene: 5. Written as DNA, the CDR3 is TGTGCCAGCTCACCCGGACAGGGTGGCAGCAATCAGCCCCAGCATTTT. It codes for CASSPGQGGSNQPQHF.

In this sample, this clonotype turned up many times. Its ends do not fully match the called genes, so a read error is possible. V gene TRBV2 combines with J gene TRBJ1-2; 7 bases agree with TRBD1. Germline V gene data show CDR1 as SNHLY and CDR2 as FYNNEI. The CDR3 contains 14 residues. The CDR3 sequence is CASSEGTADYGYTF. CDR3 nucleotides: TGTGCCAGCAGCGAAGGGACAGCGGACTATGGCTACACCTTC.

This clonotype was seen only a few times. The J gene is TRBJ2-3, the V gene TRBV10-3; D is undetermined. V lost 4 bases and J 0 bases, leaving 11 bases between the germline ends. This CDR3 contains 15 residues. CDR1 and CDR2 from the germline V gene are ENHRY and SYGVKD. DNA of the CDR3: TGTGCCATCAGTGTGGGCGGCACTAGCACAGATACGCAGTATTTT. Protein sequence: CAISVGGTSTDTQYF.

CDR3 protein: CASSARGSYEQYF. CDR3 sequence (DNA): TGTGCCAGCTCCGCAAGGGGGTCCTACGAGCAGTACTTC. The chain is built from TRBV18 and TRBJ2-7; D is perhaps TRBD1 (6 bases). Germline lookup yields CDR1 KGHSH and CDR2 LQKENI. With 6 bases removed from V and 1 base from J, the gap between germline ends came to 10 bases. This CDR3 has 13 amino acids.

The chain couples TRBV5-1 to TRBJ2-4; a possible D gene is TRBD1 (6 bases). Deletions cut 1 base from V and 2 bases from J, with 7 bases between. The length of the CDR3 is 14 residues. In germline, CDR1 is SGHRS, CDR2 YFSETQ. CDR3 loop: CASSLTGSKNIQYF. In DNA form, the CDR3 reads TGCGCCAGCAGCTTGACAGGGTCCAAAAACATTCAGTACTTC.

This clonotype has a handful of counts. The junction and the germline gene differ at one end; a read error may be behind it. The chain links TRBV6-6 to TRBJ2-7, with TRBD1 identical over 7 bases. CDR1 MNHNY and CDR2 SVGAGI come from the germline V gene (reference sequence). This CDR3 region has 17 residues. In DNA form, the CDR3 reads TGTGCCAGCAGTTACTCTGCCGGGACAGCTCCAAACTACGAGCAGTGCTTC. As protein: CASSYSAGTAPNYEQCF.

The sample holds many counts of this clonotype. This chain uses TRBV3-1 with TRBJ2-7; 7 bases line up with TRBD2. J gave up 0 bases and V 0 bases, and 5 bases lay outside the gene matches. This CDR3 region has 16 residues. Germline-derived CDR1 and CDR2 are LGHDT and YNNKEL (reference sequence). Written as DNA, the CDR3 is TGTGCCAGCAGCCAAGAAGGGGCGGGAGTCTCCTACGAGCAGTACTTC. Its translation is CASSQEGAGVSYEQYF.

This clonotype has ten or more counts. The chain links TRBV11-2 to TRBJ1-1, with D perhaps matching TRBD1 (5 bases). Trimming removed 4 bases from V and 4 bases from J, with 16 bases in between. This CDR3 is built from 15 residues. Germline CDR1 SGHAT, CDR2 FQNNGV. DNA for the CDR3: TGTGCCAGCAGCTCCCGCGCTGGGACGGGCACTGAAGCTTTCTTT. Translated: CASSSRAGTGTEAFF.

This chain links TRBV11-1 with TRBJ1-2; D is unclear. There are 15 residues in the CDR3. Germline loops: CDR1 SGHAT, CDR2 FQDESV (reference sequence). With 5 bases removed from V and 8 bases from J, the gap between germline ends came to 21 bases. CDR3 coding DNA: TGTGCCAGCAGCCCAACCGGTTGGCGGGAGGGAGGCTACACCTTC. Encoded protein: CASSPTGWREGGYTF.

This clonotype showed up many times. J is TRBJ2-5 and V is TRBV2; D tentatively fits TRBD1 or TRBD2 (5 bases each). Between the trimmed V and J ends, which lost 6 bases and 5 bases, there was a span of 19 bases. Germline CDR1 is SNHLY and CDR2 is FYNNEI. The CDR3 is made up of 15 amino acids. The CDR3 sequence is CASSADTGKMETQYF. The CDR3 DNA is TGTGCCAGCAGCGCGGACACGGGAAAAATGGAGACCCAGTACTTC.